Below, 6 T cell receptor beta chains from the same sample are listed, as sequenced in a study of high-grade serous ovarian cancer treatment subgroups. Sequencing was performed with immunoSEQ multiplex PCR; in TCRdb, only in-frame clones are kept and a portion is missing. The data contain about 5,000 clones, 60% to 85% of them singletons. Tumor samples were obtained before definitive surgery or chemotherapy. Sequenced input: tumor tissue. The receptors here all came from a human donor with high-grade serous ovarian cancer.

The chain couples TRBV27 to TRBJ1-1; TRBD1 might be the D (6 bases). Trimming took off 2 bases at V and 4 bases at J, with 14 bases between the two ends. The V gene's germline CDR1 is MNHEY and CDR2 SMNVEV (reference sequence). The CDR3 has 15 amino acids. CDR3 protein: CASSLITGRSTEAFF. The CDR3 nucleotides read TGTGCCAGCAGTTTAATCACAGGGAGAAGCACTGAAGCTTTCTTT.

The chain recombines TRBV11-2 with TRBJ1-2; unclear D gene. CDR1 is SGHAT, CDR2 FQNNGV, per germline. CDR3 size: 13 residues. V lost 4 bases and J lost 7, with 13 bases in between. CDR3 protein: CASSSPGRAGYTF. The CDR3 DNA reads TGTGCCAGCAGCTCCCCAGGACGGGCTGGCTACACCTTC.

For the CDR3, the DNA is TGCGCCAGCAGCTTGGCTAGCGGGGGGCCTAGCTCCTACGAGCAGTACTTC. It codes for CASSLASGGPSSYEQYF. The rearrangement joins TRBV5-1 to TRBJ2-7; TRBD2 agrees at 11 bases. V shed 0 bases, J shed 0 bases, and the junction held 5 bases outside the gene matches. The CDR3 sequence is 17 residues long. CDR1 and CDR2 (germline): SGHRS, YFSETQ.

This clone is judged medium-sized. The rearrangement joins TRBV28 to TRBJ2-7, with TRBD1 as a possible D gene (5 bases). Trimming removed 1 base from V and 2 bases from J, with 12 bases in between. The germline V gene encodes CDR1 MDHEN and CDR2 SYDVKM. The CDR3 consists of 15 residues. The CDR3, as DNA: TGTGCCAGCAGTTTATTGTGGGGCACTGCCTACGAGCAGTACTTC. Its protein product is CASSLLWGTAYEQYF.

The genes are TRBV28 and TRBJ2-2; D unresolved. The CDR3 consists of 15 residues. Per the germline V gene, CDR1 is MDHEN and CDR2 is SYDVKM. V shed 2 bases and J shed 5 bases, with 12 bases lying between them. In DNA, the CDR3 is TGTGCCAGCAGTTTAGATGGACGTAGGACCGGGGAGCTGTTTTTT. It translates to CASSLDGRRTGELFF.

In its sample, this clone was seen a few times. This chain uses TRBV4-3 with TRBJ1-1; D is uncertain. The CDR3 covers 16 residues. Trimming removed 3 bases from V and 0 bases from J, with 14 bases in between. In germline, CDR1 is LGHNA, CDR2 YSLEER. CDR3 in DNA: TGCGCCAGCAGCCATTTAGTGAGCTCCCTGAACACTGAAGCTTTCTTT. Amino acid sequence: CASSHLVSSLNTEAFF.